This passage covers 31 T cell receptor beta chains from one sample sequenced in a study of glioma-infiltrating T cells after dendritic cell vaccination. Only in-frame clones appear in the TCRdb table, and some are missing; sequencing was by immunoSEQ multiplex PCR. Among 55,000 to 70,000 clones, around four fifths were seen once, and the ten largest hold over 9%. The input for sequencing was blood, taken before dendritic cell vaccination. These receptors all stem from a human donor with glioblastoma.

The chain uses TRBV7-9 and TRBJ2-1; 12 nucleotides line up with TRBD1. J lost 6 bases, V lost 5 bases, and 8 bases had no gene match. The CDR3 is 16 residues long. Germline values: CDR1 SEHNR, CDR2 FQNEAQ (reference sequence). The CDR3 spells CASSPTGDRGRNEQFF. The DNA of the CDR3 is TGTGCCAGCAGCCCCACCGGGGACAGGGGGCGCAATGAGCAGTTCTTC.

This sequence joins TRBV2 and TRBJ2-2; 8 positions match TRBD2. There are 14 residues in the CDR3. V lost 5 bases, J lost 3 bases, and 2 bases stayed unmatched. The germline V gene has CDR1 SNHLY and CDR2 FYNNEI. This CDR3 is CASSIGGDTGELFF. The CDR3 DNA follows: TGTGCCAGCAGTATCGGGGGGGACACCGGGGAGCTGTTTTTT. The whole variable domain, filled in from reference TRBV2 and TRBJ2-2, reads EPEVTQTPSHQVTQMGQEVILRCVPISNHLYFYWYRQILGQKVEFLVSFYNNEISEKSEIFDDQFSVERPDGSNFTLKIRSTKLEDSAMYFCASSIGGDTGELFFGEGSRLTVL.

The chain joins TRBV7-9 to TRBJ1-6; no definite D call. The ends were cut back, 2 bases at V and 5 bases at J, with 7 bases in the middle. This CDR3 region has 14 residues. Germline CDR1 and CDR2: SEHNR and FQNEAQ (reference sequence). CDR3 coding DNA: TGTGCCAGCAGCTTATTAACGGATAATTCACCCCTCCACTTT. The encoded protein is CASSLLTDNSPLHF.

The rearrangement uses TRBV5-1 and TRBJ1-3; 7 positions agree with TRBD1. CDR3 length: 15 residues. CDR1 is SGHRS, CDR2 YFSETQ, per germline. V trimming: 4 bases; J trimming: 4 bases; junction bases outside the gene matches: 8. CDR3 in amino acids: CASSTSGGLGNTIYF. The CDR3 nucleotides are TGCGCCAGCAGCACCTCAGGGGGTCTCGGAAACACCATATATTTT.

The chain combines TRBV5-1 with TRBJ1-1; 7 bases align to TRBD1. V shed 4 bases and J 1 base; nucleotides not matched to a gene: 7. Germline-derived CDR1 and CDR2 are SGHRS and YFSETQ. The CDR3 has 15 residues. CDR3 nucleotide sequence: TGCGCCAGCAGCCCGTGGACAGGCCGGAACACTGAAGCTTTCTTT. Amino acid sequence: CASSPWTGRNTEAFF. Full variable domain (remainder filled in from reference TRBV5-1 and TRBJ1-1): KAGVTQTPRYLIKTRGQQVTLSCSPISGHRSVSWYQQTPGQGLQFLFEYFSETQRNKGNFPGRFSGRQFSNSRSEMNVSTLELGDSALYLCASSPWTGRNTEAFFGQGTRLTVV.

CDR3 protein: CATSRGEELQETQYF. The CDR3 DNA sequence: TGTGCCACCAGCAGAGGAGAGGAACTCCAAGAGACCCAGTACTTC. The rearrangement uses TRBV15 and TRBJ2-5; D is unresolved. V was cut by 1 base and J by 1 base, with 10 bases left in between. Germline V gene lookup returns CDR1 LNHNV and CDR2 YYDKDF (reference sequence). This CDR3 has 15 residues.

The rearrangement uses TRBV5-6 and TRBJ2-1; 9 nucleotides match TRBD1. The germline V gene has CDR1 SGHDT and CDR2 YYEEEE. The CDR3 is 16 amino acids. With V trimmed by 1 base and J by 7 bases, 9 bases remained unmatched. CDR3 in DNA: TGTGCCAGCAGCTTGTACCGGGACAGGGAGAGGAATGAGCAGTTCTTC. Translated: CASSLYRDRERNEQFF. Using reference TRBV5-6 and TRBJ2-1 for the parts outside the CDR3, the full variable domain is DAGVTQSPTHLIKTRGQQVTLRCSPKSGHDTVSWYQQALGQGPQFIFQYYEEEERQRGNFPDRFSGHQFPNYSSELNVNALLLGDSALYLCASSLYRDRERNEQFFGPGTRLTVL.

The gene calls are TRBV19 and TRBJ1-5; tentative D call: TRBD1 (6 bases). V was pared by 6 bases and J by 0 bases, with 12 bases between. The CDR3 extends over 15 amino acids. Germline CDR1 reads LNHDA; CDR2 reads SQIVND (reference sequence). Here the CDR3 DNA reads TGTGCCAGTAGGCCCGGGACAAATAGCAATCAGCCCCAGCATTTT. Amino acid sequence: CASRPGTNSNQPQHF.

The CDR3 region has the DNA TGCGCCAGCACCCCTGACGGGGCCTACGAGCAGTACTTC. It encodes CASTPDGAYEQYF. The chain recombines TRBV5-1 with TRBJ2-7, with D possibly being TRBD2 (5 bases). V gave up 6 bases and J gave up 2 bases, with 12 bases separating them. Germline loops: CDR1 SGHRS, CDR2 YFSETQ. The CDR3 has 13 residues.

The chain employs TRBV29-1 and TRBJ1-5; 11 nucleotides match TRBD1. The CDR3 sequence is 13 residues long. With 5 bases clipped from V and 4 bases from J, the junction kept 1 base outside the gene matches. Looked up from germline, CDR1 is SQVTM and CDR2 is ANQGSEA. CDR3 sequence (DNA): TGCAGCGTTTGGGACAGGGGGAATCAGCCCCAGCATTTT. Translation gives CSVWDRGNQPQHF.

V is TRBV30 and J is TRBJ1-4; D may be TRBD1 (6 bases). The germline V gene has CDR1 GTSNPN and CDR2 SVGIG (reference sequence). This CDR3 has 14 amino acids. Trimming shortened V by 8 bases and J by 0 bases, and 13 bases separated the two germline ends. The CDR3 DNA follows: TGTGCCGGGAAGGACAGTCCAACTAATGAAAAACTGTTTTTT. It codes for CAGKDSPTNEKLFF. The whole variable domain, filled in from reference TRBV30 and TRBJ1-4, reads SQTIHQWPATLVQPVGSPLSLECTVEGTSNPNLYWYRQAAGRGLQLLFYSVGIGQISSEVPQNLSASRPQDRQFILSSKKLLLSDSGFYLCAGKDSPTNEKLFFGSGTQLSVL.

The chain has TRBV5-1 and TRBJ1-1; TRBD1 might be the D (5 bases). The V gene's germline CDR1 is SGHRS and CDR2 YFSETQ. The CDR3 is made up of 14 amino acids. V gave up 6 bases and J gave up 1 base, with 13 bases separating them. In DNA, the CDR3 is TGCGCCAGCACCTTAGATACAGGGAACACTGAAGCTTTCTTT. Amino acid sequence: CASTLDTGNTEAFF.

The count of this clone is one. V is TRBV2 and J is TRBJ2-3; D is undetermined. The CDR3 has 13 amino acids. The germline V gene encodes CDR1 SNHLY and CDR2 FYNNEI. Trimming took off 4 bases at V and 4 bases at J, with 9 bases between the two ends. In nucleotides, the CDR3 is TGTGCCAGCAGTGGAAGCCTCCCAGATACGCAGTATTTT. This gives the protein CASSGSLPDTQYF.

The V call is TRBV5-1, the J call TRBJ2-2, with D possibly matching TRBD2 (6 bases). Trimming removed 4 bases at V and 0 bases at J, with 16 bases between. CDR1 is SGHRS and CDR2 is YFSETQ in the germline V gene. The CDR3 is 17 amino acids. CDR3 in amino acids: CASSAAGIAANTGELFF. CDR3 DNA: TGCGCCAGCAGCGCCGCGGGGATAGCGGCGAACACCGGGGAGCTGTTTTTT.

The chain couples TRBV11-3 to TRBJ2-5; 7 positions match TRBD2. Germline trimming cut 5 bases from V and 3 bases from J; bases unmatched to any gene: 12. Germline V gene lookup returns CDR1 SGHNT and CDR2 YENEEA. This CDR3 comprises 16 residues. CDR3 sequence reads: CASSPSGIYGKETQYF. CDR3 DNA sequence: TGTGCCAGCAGCCCCAGCGGGATATACGGAAAAGAGACCCAGTACTTC.

The chain is built from TRBV7-9 and TRBJ2-3; TRBD2 matches 10 bases. The CDR3 extends over 18 amino acids. V shed 5 bases and J 2 bases; nucleotides not matched to a gene: 13. CDR1 and CDR2 (germline): SEHNR, FQNEAQ (reference sequence). The CDR3 bases are TGTGCCAGCAGCCAGGGAGCGGGGGGGCTCCAGCCCACAGATACGCAGTATTTT. It yields the protein CASSQGAGGLQPTDTQYF. Together with reference TRBV7-9 and TRBJ2-3, the CDR3 gives the full variable domain: DTGVSQNPRHKITKRGQNVTFRCDPISEHNRLYWYRQTLGQGPEFLTYFQNEAQLEKSRLLSDRFSAERPKGSFSTLEIQRTEQGDSAMYLCASSQGAGGLQPTDTQYFGPGTRLTVL.

DNA of the CDR3: TGTGCCAGCAGTCCCACCCCCAGGGGGCGGGGAGACGAGCAGTACTTC. It codes for CASSPTPRGRGDEQYF. The rearrangement joins TRBV27 to TRBJ2-7; 8 nucleotides agree with TRBD1. Germline values: CDR1 MNHEY, CDR2 SMNVEV (reference sequence). The CDR3 is 16 amino acids. J was trimmed by 5 bases and V by 5 bases; bases with no gene match: 14.

This sequence joins TRBV4-2 and TRBJ1-3; D is ambiguous. Trimming shortened V by 1 base and J by 3 bases, and 13 bases separated the two germline ends. Germline V CDR1 and CDR2: LGHNA, YNFKEQ. The CDR3 sequence is 16 residues long. CDR3 DNA sequence: TGTGCCAGCAGCCAAGGCCCCAGCGCCGGTGGAAACACCATATATTTT. This encodes CASSQGPSAGGNTIYF.

The genes are TRBV7-6 and TRBJ2-5, with D possibly matching TRBD2 (5 bases). Trimming left V 2 bases short and J 3 bases short, with 10 bases between. The CDR3 runs 14 residues. CDR1 and CDR2 (germline): SGHVS, FNYEAQ. The CDR3 is CASSLYGREETQYF. CDR3 nucleotide sequence: TGTGCCAGCAGCTTATATGGGAGAGAAGAGACCCAGTACTTC.

The table lists this clone with a few counts. This sequence joins TRBV20-1 and TRBJ2-1; 8 bases are shared with TRBD2. The V segment lost 3 bases and the J segment 16 bases; nucleotides outside the gene matches: 8. There are 11 residues in the CDR3. Germline CDR1 DFQATT, CDR2 SNEGSKA (reference sequence). The CDR3 DNA follows: TGCAGTGCTAGTGGTTCCGGGGGGGCTTTCTTC. This sequence encodes CSASGSGGAFF.

This chain links TRBV10-1 with TRBJ2-5, with D uncertain. The CDR3 length is 15 residues. The germline gives CDR1 WNHNN, CDR2 SYGVQD (reference sequence). V was cut by 3 bases and J by 4 bases, with 15 bases left in between. CDR3 bases: TGCGCCAGCAGTGATCCCAGTTCCCTTGGAGAGACCCAGTACTTC. It yields the protein CASSDPSSLGETQYF.

This clone has just one count. The J gene is TRBJ2-1, the V gene TRBV19; D is undetermined. V lost 7 bases and J lost 4, with 14 bases in between. This CDR3 comprises 14 residues. Per germline, CDR1 LNHDA and CDR2 SQIVND (reference sequence). The CDR3 reads CASMSSTSYNEQFF. CDR3 nucleotides: TGTGCCAGTATGAGTAGTACGAGTTACAATGAGCAGTTCTTC.

The gene calls are TRBV5-5 and TRBJ1-6; a weak D match, TRBD1 (6 bases). The CDR3 is made up of 12 amino acids. V lost 5 bases to trimming and J lost 10 bases, with 10 bases between them. CDR1 and CDR2 from the germline V gene are SGHKS and YYEKEE (reference sequence). The CDR3 region is CASSSDRSPLHF. DNA of the CDR3: TGTGCCAGCAGTTCGGACAGATCACCCCTCCACTTT.

This chain uses TRBV27 with TRBJ2-3; no reliable D call. The CDR3 covers 16 residues. Germline CDR1 and CDR2: MNHEY and SMNVEV (reference sequence). V was cut by 6 bases and J by 0 bases, with 16 bases left in between. The CDR3 loop is CASSPRIVTSTDTQYF. The CDR3 coding sequence is TGTGCCAGCAGCCCGCGGATAGTCACTAGCACAGATACGCAGTATTTT.

The chain combines TRBV5-1 with TRBJ1-5; D gene unclear. The CDR3 has 13 amino acids. CDR1 and CDR2 from the germline V gene are SGHRS and YFSETQ. The ends were cut back, 7 bases at V and 0 bases at J, with 8 bases in the middle. DNA for the CDR3: TGCGCCAGCCGTGCCGGTAGCAATCAGCCCCAGCATTTT. It is translated as CASRAGSNQPQHF. The whole variable domain, filled in from reference TRBV5-1 and TRBJ1-5, reads KAGVTQTPRYLIKTRGQQVTLSCSPISGHRSVSWYQQTPGQGLQFLFEYFSETQRNKGNFPGRFSGRQFSNSRSEMNVSTLELGDSALYLCASRAGSNQPQHFGDGTRLSIL.

This clone was counted once. A read error may account for a junction end that differs from germline. The gene calls are TRBV15 and TRBJ2-1, with 9 bases lining up with TRBD1. CDR3 size: 12 residues. Germline values: CDR1 LNHNV, CDR2 YYDKDF (reference sequence). In DNA, the CDR3 is TGTGCCACAAGCAGGGACAGGGTGGAGCAGTTCTTC. Translated: CATSRDRVEQFF.

The V call is TRBV4-1, the J call TRBJ2-1; D gene ambiguous. CDR1 is MGHRA, CDR2 YSYEKL, per germline. Trimming shortened V by 1 base and J by 4 bases, and 11 bases separated the two germline ends. There are 15 residues in the CDR3. Here the CDR3 DNA reads TGCGCCAGCAGCCAAGTTCTGACTCCTTACAATGAGCAGTTCTTC. It specifies CASSQVLTPYNEQFF.

The V gene is TRBV4-2, the J gene TRBJ2-5, with a possible D match to TRBD2 (6 bases). CDR3 length: 16 residues. V was clipped by 3 bases and J by 2 bases, with 16 bases between them. Germline-derived CDR1 and CDR2 are LGHNA and YNFKEQ. CDR3 coding DNA: TGTGCCAGCAGCCAGTACCGACTAGGTCTGCAAGAGACCCAGTACTTC. This translates into CASSQYRLGLQETQYF.

This sequence joins TRBV10-2 and TRBJ1-1; tentatively, D is TRBD1 (5 bases). The V end lost 6 bases, the J end lost 1 base, and 12 bases lay between the germline ends. The germline V gene has CDR1 WSHSY and CDR2 SAAADI. The CDR3 runs to 14 residues. The CDR3 is CASSPTTANTEAFF. In DNA, the CDR3 is TGCGCCAGCAGCCCGACGACAGCGAACACTGAAGCTTTCTTT.

The chain carries TRBV5-4 and TRBJ2-2, with 12 bases identical to TRBD2. The germline CDR1 and CDR2 sequences are SGHNT and YYREEE (reference sequence). V shed 0 bases and J 1 base; nucleotides not matched to a gene: 1. The CDR3 totals 17 residues. The CDR3 protein is CASSLGGLAGNTGELFF. CDR3 DNA: TGTGCCAGCAGCTTGGGGGGACTAGCGGGGAACACCGGGGAGCTGTTTTTT.

This chain joins TRBV5-1 and TRBJ2-4, with 7 bases aligning to TRBD1. The germline V gene encodes CDR1 SGHRS and CDR2 YFSETQ. V gave up 4 bases and J gave up 0 bases; unmatched junction bases: 7. The CDR3 is 16 residues long. The DNA of the CDR3 is TGCGCCAGCAGCCCAGGGGGACACATAGCCAAAAACATTCAGTACTTC. This translates into CASSPGGHIAKNIQYF.